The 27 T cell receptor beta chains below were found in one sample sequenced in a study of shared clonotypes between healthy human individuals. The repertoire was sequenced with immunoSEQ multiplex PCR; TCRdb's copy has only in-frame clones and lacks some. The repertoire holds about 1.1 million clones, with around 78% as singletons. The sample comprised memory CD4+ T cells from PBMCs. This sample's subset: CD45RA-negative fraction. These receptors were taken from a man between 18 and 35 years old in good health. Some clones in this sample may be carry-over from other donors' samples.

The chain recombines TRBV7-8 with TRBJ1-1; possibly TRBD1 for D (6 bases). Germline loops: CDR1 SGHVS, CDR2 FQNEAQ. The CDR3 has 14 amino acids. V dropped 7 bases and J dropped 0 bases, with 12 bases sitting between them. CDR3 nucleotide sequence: TGTGCCAGCAACACAGGGTCGTTGAACACTGAAGCTTTCTTT. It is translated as CASNTGSLNTEAFF.

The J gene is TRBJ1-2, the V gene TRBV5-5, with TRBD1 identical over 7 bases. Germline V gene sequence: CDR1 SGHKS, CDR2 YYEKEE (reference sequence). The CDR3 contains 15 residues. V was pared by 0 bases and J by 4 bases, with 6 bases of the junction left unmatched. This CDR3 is CASSLAPGGTYGYTF. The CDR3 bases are TGTGCCAGCAGCTTGGCGCCAGGGGGGACCTATGGCTACACCTTC. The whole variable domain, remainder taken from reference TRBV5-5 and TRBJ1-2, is DAGVTQSPTHLIKTRGQQVTLRCSPISGHKSVSWYQQVLGQGPQFIFQYYEKEERGRGNFPDRFSARQFPNYSSELNVNALLLGDSALYLCASSLAPGGTYGYTFGSGTRLTVV.

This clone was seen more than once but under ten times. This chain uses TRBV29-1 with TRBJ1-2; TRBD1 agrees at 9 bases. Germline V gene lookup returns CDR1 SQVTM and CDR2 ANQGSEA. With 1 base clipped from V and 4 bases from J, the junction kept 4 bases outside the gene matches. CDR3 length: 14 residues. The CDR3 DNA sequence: TGCAGCGTTGAAGGGACAGGGGTGACCTATGGCTACACCTTC. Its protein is CSVEGTGVTYGYTF.

This CDR3 reads CASRPVTDMGRDEQFF. DNA of the CDR3: TGTGCCAGCAGACCCGTGACGGATATGGGACGGGATGAGCAGTTCTTC. The J gene is TRBJ2-1, the V gene TRBV6-6; TRBD1 or TRBD2 may be the D gene (5 bases each). The germline CDR1 and CDR2 sequences are MNHNY and SVGAGI (reference sequence). The CDR3 loop spans 16 amino acids. Trimming removed 6 bases at V and 8 bases at J, with 23 bases between.

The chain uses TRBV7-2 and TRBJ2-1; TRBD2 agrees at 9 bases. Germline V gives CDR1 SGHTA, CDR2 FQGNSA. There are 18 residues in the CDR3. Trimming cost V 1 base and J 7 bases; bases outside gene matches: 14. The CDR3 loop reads CASSLGDGGLAVGNEQFF. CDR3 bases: TGTGCCAGCAGCTTAGGGGACGGGGGACTAGCCGTGGGAAATGAGCAGTTCTTC.

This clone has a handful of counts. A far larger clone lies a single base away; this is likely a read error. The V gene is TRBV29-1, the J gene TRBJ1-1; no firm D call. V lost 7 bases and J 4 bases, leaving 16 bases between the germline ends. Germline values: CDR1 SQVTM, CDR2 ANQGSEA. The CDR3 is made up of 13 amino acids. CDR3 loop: CSAQGRSSTEAFF. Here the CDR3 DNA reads TGCAGCGCCCAAGGACGTTCCAGCACTGAAGCTTTCTTT.

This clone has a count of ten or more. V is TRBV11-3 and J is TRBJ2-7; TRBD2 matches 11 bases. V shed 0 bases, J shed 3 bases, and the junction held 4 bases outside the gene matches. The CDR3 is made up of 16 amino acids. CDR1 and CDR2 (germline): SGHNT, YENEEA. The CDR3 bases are TGTGCCAGCAGCTTAGATCGTCTAGCGGGAGGCTACGAGCAGTACTTC. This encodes CASSLDRLAGGYEQYF.

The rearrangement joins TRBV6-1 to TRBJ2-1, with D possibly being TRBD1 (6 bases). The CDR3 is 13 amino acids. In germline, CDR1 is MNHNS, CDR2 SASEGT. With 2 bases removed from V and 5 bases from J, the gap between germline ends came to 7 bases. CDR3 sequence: CASSETGNNEQFF. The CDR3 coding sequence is TGTGCCAGCAGTGAAACAGGGAACAATGAGCAGTTCTTC.

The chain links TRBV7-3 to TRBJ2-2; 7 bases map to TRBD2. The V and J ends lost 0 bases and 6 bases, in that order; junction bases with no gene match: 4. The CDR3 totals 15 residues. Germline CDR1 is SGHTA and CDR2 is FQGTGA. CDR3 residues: CASSLTRTSPGELFF. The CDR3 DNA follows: TGTGCCAGCAGCTTAACCCGGACTAGTCCCGGGGAGCTGTTTTTT.

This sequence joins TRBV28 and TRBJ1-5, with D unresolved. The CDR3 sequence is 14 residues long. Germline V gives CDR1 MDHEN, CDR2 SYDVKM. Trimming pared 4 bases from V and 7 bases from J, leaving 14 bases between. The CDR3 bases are TGTGCCAGCAGTTCCTTCTCTCTGCGGCAGCCCCAGCATTTT. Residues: CASSSFSLRQPQHF.

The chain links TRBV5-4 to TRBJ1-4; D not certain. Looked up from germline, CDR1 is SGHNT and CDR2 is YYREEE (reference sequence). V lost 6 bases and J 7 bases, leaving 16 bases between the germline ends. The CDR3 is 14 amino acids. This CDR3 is CASKPGVVGEKLFF. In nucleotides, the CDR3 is TGTGCCAGCAAACCCGGAGTAGTGGGTGAAAAACTGTTTTTT. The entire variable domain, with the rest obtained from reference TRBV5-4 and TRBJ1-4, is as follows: ETGVTQSPTHLIKTRGQQVTLRCSSQSGHNTVSWYQQALGQGPQFIFQYYREEENGRGNFPPRFSGLQFPNYSSELNVNALELDDSALYLCASKPGVVGEKLFFGSGTQLSVL.

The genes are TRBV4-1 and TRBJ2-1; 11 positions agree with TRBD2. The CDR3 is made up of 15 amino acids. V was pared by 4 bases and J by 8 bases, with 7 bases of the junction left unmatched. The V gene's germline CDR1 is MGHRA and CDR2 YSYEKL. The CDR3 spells CASSPTSGSGDEQFF. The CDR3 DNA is TGCGCCAGCAGCCCCACTAGCGGGAGTGGGGATGAGCAGTTCTTC.

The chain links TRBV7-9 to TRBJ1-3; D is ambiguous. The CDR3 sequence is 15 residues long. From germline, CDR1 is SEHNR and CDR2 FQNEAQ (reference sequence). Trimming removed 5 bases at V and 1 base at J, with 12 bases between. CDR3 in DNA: TGTGCCAGCAGCCCAAAGGGTTTTTCTGGAAACACCATATATTTT. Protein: CASSPKGFSGNTIYF.

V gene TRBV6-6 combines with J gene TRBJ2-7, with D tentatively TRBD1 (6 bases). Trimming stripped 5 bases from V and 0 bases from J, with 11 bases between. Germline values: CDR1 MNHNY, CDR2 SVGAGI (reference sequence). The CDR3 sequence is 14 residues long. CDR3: CASSRTTGSYEQYF. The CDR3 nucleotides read TGTGCCAGCAGTCGGACGACAGGCTCCTACGAGCAGTACTTC.

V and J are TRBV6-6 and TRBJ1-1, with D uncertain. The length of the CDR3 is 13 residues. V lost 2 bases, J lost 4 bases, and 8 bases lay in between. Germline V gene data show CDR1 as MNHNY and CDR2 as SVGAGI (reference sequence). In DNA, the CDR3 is TGTGCCAGCAGTTACGCGGTTTTCACTGAAGCTTTCTTT. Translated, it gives CASSYAVFTEAFF.

CDR3 bases: TGTGCCAGTAGCGCACCCCAGAGGACCGGGGAGCTGTTTTTT. Its protein product is CASSAPQRTGELFF. V and J are TRBV19 and TRBJ2-2; D is undetermined. CDR1 is LNHDA, CDR2 SQIVND, per germline (reference sequence). V was cut by 6 bases and J by 5 bases, with 13 bases left in between. This CDR3 spans 14 amino acids.

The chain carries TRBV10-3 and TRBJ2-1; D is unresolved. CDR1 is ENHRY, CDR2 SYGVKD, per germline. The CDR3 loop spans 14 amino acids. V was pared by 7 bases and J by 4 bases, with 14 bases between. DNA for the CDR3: TGTGCCATCACGGCCGACCCCGGATACAATGAGCAGTTCTTC. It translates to CAITADPGYNEQFF.

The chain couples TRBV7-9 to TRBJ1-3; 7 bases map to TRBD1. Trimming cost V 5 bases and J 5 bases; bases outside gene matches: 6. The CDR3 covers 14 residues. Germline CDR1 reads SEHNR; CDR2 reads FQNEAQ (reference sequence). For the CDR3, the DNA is TGTGCCAGCAGCCGAGGGGACAGCAGAAACACCATATATTTT. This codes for CASSRGDSRNTIYF. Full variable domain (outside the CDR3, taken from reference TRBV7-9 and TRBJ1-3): DTGVSQNPRHKITKRGQNVTFRCDPISEHNRLYWYRQTLGQGPEFLTYFQNEAQLEKSRLLSDRFSAERPKGSFSTLEIQRTEQGDSAMYLCASSRGDSRNTIYFGEGSWLTVV.

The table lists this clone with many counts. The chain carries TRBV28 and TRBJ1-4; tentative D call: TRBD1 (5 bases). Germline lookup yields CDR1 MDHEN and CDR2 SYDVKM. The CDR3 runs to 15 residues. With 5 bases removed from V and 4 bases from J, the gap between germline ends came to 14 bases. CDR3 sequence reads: CASSTPGLINEKLFF. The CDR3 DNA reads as TGTGCCAGCAGTACACCAGGGCTCATTAATGAAAAACTGTTTTTT.

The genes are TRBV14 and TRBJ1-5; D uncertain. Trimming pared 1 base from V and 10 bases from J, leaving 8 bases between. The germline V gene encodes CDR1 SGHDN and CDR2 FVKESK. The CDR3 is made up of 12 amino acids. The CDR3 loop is CASSQGKGPQHF. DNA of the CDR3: TGTGCCAGCAGCCAAGGGAAGGGACCCCAGCATTTT.

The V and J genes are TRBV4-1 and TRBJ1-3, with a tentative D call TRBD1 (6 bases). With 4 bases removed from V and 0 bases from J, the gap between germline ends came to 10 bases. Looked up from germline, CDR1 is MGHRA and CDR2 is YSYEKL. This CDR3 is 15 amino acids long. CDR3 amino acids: CASSRQVHSGNTIYF. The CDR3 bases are TGCGCCAGCAGCCGACAGGTACACTCTGGAAACACCATATATTTT.

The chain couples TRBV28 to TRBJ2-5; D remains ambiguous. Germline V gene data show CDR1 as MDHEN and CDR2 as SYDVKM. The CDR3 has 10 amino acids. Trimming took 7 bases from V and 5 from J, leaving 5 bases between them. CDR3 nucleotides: TGTGCCAGCAATTACGAGACCCAGTACTTC. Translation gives CASNYETQYF.

The CDR3 is CARGEDRRNEKLFF. DNA of the CDR3: TGTGCCAGGGGAGAGGACAGGCGGAATGAAAAACTGTTTTTT. V is TRBV11-3 and J is TRBJ1-4; 7 bases are shared with TRBD1. CDR3 size: 14 residues. In germline, CDR1 is SGHNT, CDR2 YENEEA. Germline trimming cut 9 bases from V and 5 bases from J; bases unmatched to any gene: 9. The full variable domain, its missing parts supplied by reference TRBV11-3 and TRBJ1-4, is EAGVVQSPRYKIIEKKQPVAFWCNPISGHNTLYWYLQNLGQGPELLIRYENEEAVDDSQLPKDRFSAERLKGVDSTLKIQPAELGDSAVYLCARGEDRRNEKLFFGSGTQLSVL.

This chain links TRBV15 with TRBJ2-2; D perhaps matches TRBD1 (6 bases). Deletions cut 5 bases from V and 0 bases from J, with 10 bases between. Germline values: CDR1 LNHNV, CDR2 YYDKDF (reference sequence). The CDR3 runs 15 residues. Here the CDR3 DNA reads TGTGCCACCAGCGGGGGCGTCGCGAACACCGGGGAGCTGTTTTTT. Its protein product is CATSGGVANTGELFF. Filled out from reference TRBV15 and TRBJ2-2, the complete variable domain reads DAMVIQNPRYQVTQFGKPVTLSCSQTLNHNVMYWYQQKSSQAPKLLFHYYDKDFNNEADTPDNFQSRRPNTSFCFLDIRSPGLGDTAMYLCATSGGVANTGELFFGEGSRLTVL.

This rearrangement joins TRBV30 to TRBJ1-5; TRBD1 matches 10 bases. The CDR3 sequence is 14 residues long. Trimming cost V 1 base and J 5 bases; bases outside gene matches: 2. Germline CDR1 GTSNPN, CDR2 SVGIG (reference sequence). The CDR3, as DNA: TGTGCCTGGAGTGGGGACAGGGGCCATCAGCCCCAGCATTTT. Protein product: CAWSGDRGHQPQHF.

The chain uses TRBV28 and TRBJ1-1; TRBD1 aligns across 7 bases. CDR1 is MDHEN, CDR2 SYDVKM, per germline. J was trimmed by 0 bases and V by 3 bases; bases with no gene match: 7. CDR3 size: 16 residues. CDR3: CASSLRKGAMNTEAFF. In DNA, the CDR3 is TGTGCCAGCAGTTTGAGAAAGGGGGCGATGAACACTGAAGCTTTCTTT.

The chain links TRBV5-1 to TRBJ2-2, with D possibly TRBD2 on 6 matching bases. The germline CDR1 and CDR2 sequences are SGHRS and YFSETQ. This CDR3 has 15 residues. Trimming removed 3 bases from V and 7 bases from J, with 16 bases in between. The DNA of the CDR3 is TGCGCCAGCAGCTCGAGTGCGGGATCGGACGGGGAGCTGTTTTTT. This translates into CASSSSAGSDGELFF.